This T cell receptor beta chain was captured in a study of T cell responses to AZD1222 COVID-19 vaccine. TCRdb's table, derived via immunoSEQ multiplex PCR, lists solely in-frame clones and lacks some. The data show fewer than 200,000 clones, about 91% seen once. The sequencing here drew on peripheral blood, taken on day 0 of AZD1222 vaccination. The receptor was isolated from an adult in good health.

The DNA of the CDR3 is TGTGCCAGCAGCTGGACTAGCGAAGAGACCCAGTACTTC. This gives the protein CASSWTSEETQYF. The chain links TRBV5-6 to TRBJ2-5; 9 positions match TRBD2. Germline V lookup: CDR1 SGHDT, CDR2 YYEEEE. Trimming at V came to 3 bases and at J to 3 bases, leaving 0 bases not matched to a gene. The CDR3 sequence is 13 residues long.